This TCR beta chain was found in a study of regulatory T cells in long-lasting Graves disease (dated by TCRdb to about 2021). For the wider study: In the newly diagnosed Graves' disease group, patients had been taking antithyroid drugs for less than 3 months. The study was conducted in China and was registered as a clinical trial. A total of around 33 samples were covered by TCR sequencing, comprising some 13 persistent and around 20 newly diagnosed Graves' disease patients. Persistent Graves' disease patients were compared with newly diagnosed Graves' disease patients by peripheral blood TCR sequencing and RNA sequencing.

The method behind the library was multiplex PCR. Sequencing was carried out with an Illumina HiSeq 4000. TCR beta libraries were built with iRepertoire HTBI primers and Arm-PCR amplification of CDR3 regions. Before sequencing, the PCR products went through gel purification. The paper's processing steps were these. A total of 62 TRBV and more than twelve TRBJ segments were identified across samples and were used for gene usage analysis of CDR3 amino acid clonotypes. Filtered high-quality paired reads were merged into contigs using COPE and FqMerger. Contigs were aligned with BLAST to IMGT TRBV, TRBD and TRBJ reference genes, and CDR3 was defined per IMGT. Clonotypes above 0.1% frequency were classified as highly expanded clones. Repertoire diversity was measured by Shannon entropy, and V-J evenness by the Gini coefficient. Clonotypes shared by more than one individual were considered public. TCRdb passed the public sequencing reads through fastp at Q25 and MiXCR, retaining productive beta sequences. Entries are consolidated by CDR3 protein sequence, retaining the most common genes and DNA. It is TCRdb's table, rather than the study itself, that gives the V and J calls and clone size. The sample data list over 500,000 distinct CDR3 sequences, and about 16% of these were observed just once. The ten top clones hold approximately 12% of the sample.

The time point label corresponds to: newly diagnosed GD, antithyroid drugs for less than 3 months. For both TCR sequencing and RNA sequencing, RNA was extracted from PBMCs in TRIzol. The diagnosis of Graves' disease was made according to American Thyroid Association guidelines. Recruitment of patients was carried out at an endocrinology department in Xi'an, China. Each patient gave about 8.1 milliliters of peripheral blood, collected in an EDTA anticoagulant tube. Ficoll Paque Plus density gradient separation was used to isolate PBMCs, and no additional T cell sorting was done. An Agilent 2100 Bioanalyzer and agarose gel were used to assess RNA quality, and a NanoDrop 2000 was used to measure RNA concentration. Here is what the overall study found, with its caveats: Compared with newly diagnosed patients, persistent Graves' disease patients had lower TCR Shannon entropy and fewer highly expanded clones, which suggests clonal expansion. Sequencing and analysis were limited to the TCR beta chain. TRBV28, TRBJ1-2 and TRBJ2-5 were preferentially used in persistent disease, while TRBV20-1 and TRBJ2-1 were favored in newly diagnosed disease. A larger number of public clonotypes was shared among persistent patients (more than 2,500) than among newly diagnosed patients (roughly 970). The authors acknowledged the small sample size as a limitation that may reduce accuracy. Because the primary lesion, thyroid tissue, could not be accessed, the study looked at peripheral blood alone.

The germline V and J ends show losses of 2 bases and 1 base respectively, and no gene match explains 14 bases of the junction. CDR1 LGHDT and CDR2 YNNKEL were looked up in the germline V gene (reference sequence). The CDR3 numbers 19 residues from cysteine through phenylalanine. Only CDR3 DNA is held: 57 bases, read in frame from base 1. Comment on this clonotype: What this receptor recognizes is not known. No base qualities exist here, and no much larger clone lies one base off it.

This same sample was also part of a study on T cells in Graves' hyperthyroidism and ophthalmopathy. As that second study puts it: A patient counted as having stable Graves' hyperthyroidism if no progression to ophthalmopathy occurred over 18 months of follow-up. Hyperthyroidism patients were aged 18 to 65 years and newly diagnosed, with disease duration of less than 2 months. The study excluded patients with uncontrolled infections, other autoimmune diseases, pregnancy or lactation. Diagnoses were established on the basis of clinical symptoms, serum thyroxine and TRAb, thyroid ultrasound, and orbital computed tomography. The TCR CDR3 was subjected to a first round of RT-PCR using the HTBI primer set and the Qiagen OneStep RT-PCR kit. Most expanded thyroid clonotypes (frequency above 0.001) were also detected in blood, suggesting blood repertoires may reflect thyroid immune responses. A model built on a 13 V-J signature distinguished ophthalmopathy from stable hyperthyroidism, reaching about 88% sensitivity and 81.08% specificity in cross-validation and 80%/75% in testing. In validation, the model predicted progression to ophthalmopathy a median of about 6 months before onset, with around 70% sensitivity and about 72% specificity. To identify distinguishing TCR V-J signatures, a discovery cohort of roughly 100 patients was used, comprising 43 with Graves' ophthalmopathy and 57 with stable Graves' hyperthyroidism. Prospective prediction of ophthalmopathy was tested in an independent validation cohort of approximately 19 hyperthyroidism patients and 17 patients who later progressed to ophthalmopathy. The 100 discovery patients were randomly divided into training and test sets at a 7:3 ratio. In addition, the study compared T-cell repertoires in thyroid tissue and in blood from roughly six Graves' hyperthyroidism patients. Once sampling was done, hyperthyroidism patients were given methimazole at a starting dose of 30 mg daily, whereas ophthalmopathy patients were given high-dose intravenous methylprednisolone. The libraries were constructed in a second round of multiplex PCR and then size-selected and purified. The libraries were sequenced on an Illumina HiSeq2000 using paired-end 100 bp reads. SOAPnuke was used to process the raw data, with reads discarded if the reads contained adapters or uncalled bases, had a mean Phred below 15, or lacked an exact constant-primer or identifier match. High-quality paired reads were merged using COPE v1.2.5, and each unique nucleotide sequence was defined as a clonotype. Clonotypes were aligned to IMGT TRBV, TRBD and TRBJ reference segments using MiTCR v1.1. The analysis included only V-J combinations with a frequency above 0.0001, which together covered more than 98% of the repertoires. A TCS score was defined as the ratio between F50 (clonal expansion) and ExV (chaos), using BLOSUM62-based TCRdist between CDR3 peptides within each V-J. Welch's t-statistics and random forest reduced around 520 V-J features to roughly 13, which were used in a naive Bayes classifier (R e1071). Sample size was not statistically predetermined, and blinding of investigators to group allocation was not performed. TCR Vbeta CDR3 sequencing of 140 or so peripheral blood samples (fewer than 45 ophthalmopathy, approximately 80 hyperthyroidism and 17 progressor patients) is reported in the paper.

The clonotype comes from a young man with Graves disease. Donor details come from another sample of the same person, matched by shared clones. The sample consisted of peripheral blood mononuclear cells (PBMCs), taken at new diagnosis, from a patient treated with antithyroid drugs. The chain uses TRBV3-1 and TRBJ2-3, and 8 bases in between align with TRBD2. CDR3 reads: CASSQLPPERELGTDTQYF. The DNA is TGTGCCAGCAGCCAATTACCGCCTGAGCGGGAGTTAGGCACAGATACGCAGTATTTT.